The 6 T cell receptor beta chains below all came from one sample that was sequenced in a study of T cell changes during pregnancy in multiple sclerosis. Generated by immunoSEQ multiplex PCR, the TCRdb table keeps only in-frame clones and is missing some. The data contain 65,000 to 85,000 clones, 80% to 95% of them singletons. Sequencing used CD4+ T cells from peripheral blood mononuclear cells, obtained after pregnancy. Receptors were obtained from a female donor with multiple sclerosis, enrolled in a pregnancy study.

The CDR3 region has the DNA TGTGCCAGTAGTAGGACAGGGGTTGCAACTGAAGCTTTCTTT. Residues: CASSRTGVATEAFF. V and J are TRBV19 and TRBJ1-1, with 9 bases matching TRBD1. V shed 4 bases and J 5 bases; nucleotides not matched to a gene: 5. Germline CDR1 LNHDA, CDR2 SQIVND (reference sequence). The CDR3 is made up of 14 amino acids.

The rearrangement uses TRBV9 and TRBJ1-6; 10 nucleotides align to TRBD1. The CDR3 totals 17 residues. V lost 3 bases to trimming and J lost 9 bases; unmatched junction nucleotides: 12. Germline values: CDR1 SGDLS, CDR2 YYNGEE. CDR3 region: CASSALPTGGLSSPLHF. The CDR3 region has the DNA TGTGCCAGCAGCGCCCTTCCGACAGGGGGCTTGAGTTCACCCCTCCACTTT.

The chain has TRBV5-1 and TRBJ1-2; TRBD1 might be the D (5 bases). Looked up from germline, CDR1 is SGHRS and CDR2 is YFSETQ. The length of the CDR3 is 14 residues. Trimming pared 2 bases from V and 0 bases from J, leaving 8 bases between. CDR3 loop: CASSFGGTNYGYTF. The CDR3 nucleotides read TGCGCCAGCAGCTTCGGGGGGACTAACTATGGCTACACCTTC.

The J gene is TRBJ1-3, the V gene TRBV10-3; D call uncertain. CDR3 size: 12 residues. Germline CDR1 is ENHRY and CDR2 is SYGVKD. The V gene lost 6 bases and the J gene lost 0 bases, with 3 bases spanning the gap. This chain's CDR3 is CAISNSGNTIYF. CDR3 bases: TGTGCCATCAGCAACTCTGGAAACACCATATATTTT.

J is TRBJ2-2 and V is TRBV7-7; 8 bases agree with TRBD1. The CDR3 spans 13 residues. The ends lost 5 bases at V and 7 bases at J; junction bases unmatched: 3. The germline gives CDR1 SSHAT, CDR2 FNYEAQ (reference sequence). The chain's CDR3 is CASSTTGGGELFF. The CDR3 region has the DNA TGTGCCAGCAGCACCACAGGGGGCGGGGAGCTGTTTTTT.

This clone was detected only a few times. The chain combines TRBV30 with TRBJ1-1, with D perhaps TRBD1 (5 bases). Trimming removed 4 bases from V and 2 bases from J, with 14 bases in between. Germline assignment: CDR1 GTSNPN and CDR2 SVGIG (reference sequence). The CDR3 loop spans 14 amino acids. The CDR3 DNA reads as TGTGCCTGGATCACCCACGGGGGAAACACTGAAGCTTTCTTT. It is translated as CAWITHGGNTEAFF.